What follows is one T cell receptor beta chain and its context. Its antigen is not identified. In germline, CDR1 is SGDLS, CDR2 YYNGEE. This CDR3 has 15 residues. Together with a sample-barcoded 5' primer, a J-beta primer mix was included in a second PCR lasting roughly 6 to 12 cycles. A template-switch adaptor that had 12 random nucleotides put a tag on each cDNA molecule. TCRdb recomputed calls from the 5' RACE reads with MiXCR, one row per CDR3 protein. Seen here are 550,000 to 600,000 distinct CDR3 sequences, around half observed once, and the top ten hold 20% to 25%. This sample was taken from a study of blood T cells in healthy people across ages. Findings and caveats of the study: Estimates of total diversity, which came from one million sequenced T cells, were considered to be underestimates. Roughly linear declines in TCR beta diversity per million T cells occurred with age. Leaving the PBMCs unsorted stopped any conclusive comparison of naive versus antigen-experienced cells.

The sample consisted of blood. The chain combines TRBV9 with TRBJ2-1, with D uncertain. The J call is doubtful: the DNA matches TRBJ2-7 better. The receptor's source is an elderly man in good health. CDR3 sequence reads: CASTLSGSVYNEQYF. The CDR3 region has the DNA TGTGCCAGCACCCTATCGGGTTCTGTCTACAATGAGCAGTACTTC.